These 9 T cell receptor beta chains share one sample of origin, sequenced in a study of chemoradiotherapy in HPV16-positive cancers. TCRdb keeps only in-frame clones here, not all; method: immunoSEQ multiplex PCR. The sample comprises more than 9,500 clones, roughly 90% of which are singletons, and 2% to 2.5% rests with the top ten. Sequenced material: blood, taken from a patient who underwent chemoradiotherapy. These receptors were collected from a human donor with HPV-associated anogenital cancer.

The DNA of the CDR3 is TGCGCCAGCAGCTTGAATCCGGGGCCGAGCGATGGCTACACCTTC. Protein product: CASSLNPGPSDGYTF. The chain recombines TRBV5-1 with TRBJ1-2; perhaps TRBD1 as D (5 bases). The CDR3 is 15 residues long. Trimming removed 1 base at V and 6 bases at J, with 16 bases between. Germline V gives CDR1 SGHRS, CDR2 YFSETQ.

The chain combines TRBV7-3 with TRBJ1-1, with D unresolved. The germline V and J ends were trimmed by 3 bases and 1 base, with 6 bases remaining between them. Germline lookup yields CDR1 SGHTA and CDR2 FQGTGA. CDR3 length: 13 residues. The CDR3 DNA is TGTGCCAGCAGCTTTGCCAGGAACACTGAAGCTTTCTTT. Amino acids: CASSFARNTEAFF.

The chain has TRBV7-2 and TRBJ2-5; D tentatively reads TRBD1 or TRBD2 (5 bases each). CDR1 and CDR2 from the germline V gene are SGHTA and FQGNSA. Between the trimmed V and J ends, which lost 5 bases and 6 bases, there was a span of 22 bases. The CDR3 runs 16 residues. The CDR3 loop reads CASSRDGLRARQTQYF. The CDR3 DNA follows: TGTGCCAGCAGCAGGGACGGTCTTCGGGCTCGGCAGACCCAGTACTTC.

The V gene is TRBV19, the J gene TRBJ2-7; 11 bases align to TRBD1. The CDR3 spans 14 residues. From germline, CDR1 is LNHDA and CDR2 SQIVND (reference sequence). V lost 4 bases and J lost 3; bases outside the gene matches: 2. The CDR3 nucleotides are TGTGCCAGTAGTACCGGGACAGGGGGCTACGAGCAGTACTTC. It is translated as CASSTGTGGYEQYF.

CDR3 amino acids: CASSLLAGGPAKTQYF. For the CDR3, the DNA is TGTGCCAGCAGCTTGTTAGCGGGGGGGCCGGCGAAGACCCAGTACTTC. The gene calls are TRBV5-6 and TRBJ2-5; 11 nucleotides match TRBD2. The length of the CDR3 is 16 residues. With V trimmed by 1 base and J by 6 bases, 8 bases remained unmatched. The germline V gene encodes CDR1 SGHDT and CDR2 YYEEEE. Full variable domain (missing parts from reference TRBV5-6 and TRBJ2-5): DAGVTQSPTHLIKTRGQQVTLRCSPKSGHDTVSWYQQALGQGPQFIFQYYEEEERQRGNFPDRFSGHQFPNYSSELNVNALLLGDSALYLCASSLLAGGPAKTQYFGPGTRLLVL.

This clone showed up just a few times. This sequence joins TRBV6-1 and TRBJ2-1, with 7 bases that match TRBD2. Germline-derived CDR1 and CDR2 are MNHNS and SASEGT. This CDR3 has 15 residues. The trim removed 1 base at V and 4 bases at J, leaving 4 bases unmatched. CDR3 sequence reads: CASSEVMGGYNEQFF. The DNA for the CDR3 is TGTGCCAGCAGTGAAGTAATGGGGGGGTACAATGAGCAGTTCTTC.

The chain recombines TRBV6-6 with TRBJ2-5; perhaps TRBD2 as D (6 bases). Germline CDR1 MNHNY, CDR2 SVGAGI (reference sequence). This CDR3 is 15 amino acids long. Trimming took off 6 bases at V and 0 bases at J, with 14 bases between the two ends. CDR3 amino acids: CASRPGEQYQETQYF. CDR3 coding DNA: TGTGCCAGCAGACCGGGGGAACAGTACCAAGAGACCCAGTACTTC.

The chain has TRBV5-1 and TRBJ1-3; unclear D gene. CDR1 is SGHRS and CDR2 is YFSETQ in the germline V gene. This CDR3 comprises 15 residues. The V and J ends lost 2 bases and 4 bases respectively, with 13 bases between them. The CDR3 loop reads CASSLGLVYGNTIYF. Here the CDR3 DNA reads TGCGCCAGCAGCTTAGGACTCGTCTACGGAAACACCATATATTTT.

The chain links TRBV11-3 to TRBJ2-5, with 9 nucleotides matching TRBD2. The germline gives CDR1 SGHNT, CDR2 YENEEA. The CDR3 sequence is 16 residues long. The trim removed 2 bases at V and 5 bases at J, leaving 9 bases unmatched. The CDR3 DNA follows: TGTGCCAGCAGCTTAAGGGTCGGCGGGGGGGTGGAGACCCAGTACTTC. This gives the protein CASSLRVGGGVETQYF.